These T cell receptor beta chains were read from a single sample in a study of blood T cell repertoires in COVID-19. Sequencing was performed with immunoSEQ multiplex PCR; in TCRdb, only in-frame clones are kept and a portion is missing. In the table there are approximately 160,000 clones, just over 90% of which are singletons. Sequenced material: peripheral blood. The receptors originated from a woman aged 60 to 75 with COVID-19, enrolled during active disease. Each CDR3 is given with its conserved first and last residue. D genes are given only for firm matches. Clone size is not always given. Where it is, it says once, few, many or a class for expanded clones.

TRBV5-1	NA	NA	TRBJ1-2	CASSLADIYGYTF	TGCGCCAGCAGCTTGGCGGACATCTATGGCTACACCTTC
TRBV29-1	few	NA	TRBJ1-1	CSVEDLTGRLGNTEAFF	TGCAGCGTTGAAGATCTTACAGGGAGATTGGGGAACACTGAAGCTTTCTTT
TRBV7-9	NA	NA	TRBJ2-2	CASSFPNGELFF	TGTGCCAGCAGCTTCCCAAACGGGGAGCTGTTTTTT
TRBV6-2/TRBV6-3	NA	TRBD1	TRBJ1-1	CASSIRQGASGTEAFF	TGTGCCAGCAGTATCCGACAGGGGGCGTCGGGCACTGAAGCTTTCTTT
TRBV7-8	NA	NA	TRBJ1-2	CASSHRESNYGYTF	TGTGCCAGCAGCCACCGGGAATCAAACTATGGCTACACCTTC
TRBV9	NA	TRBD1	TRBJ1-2	CASSVAGQGGGYTF	TGTGCCAGCAGCGTAGCCGGACAGGGGGGTGGCTACACCTTC
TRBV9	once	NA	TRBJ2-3	CASSVASGMDTQYF	TGTGCCAGCAGCGTAGCATCCGGGATGGATACGCAGTATTTT
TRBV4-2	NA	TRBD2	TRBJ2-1	CASSQFLIAGGYNEQFF	TGTGCCAGCAGCCAATTCCTTATAGCGGGGGGATACAATGAGCAGTTCTTC
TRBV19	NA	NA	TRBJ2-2	CASSIWRGGGELFF	TGTGCCAGTAGTATATGGCGAGGCGGCGGGGAGCTGTTTTTT
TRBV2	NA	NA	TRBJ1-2	CARRFQVNNGYTF	TGTGCCAGACGTTTCCAGGTGAACAATGGCTACACCTTC
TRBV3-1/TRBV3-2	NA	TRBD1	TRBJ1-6	CASSQATGTGDTNSPLHF	TGTGCCAGCAGCCAAGCGACCGGGACAGGTGATACTAATTCACCCCTCCACTTT
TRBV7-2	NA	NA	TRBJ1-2	CASSLWGGPRRVNYGYTF	TGTGCCAGCAGCTTATGGGGGGGGCCCCGAAGGGTTAACTATGGCTACACCTTC
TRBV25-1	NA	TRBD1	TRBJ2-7	CASSESPHRQGSYEQYF	TGTGCCAGCAGTGAATCCCCCCACCGACAGGGCTCCTACGAGCAGTACTTC